The next 2 T cell receptor beta chains were all read from a single sample in a study of blood T cell repertoires in COVID-19. Clones were read by immunoSEQ multiplex PCR, and TCRdb kept only the in-frame ones, dropping some. Counted here are about 100,000 clones, around four fifths occurring once; the ten biggest clones make up around 10%. What was sequenced was peripheral blood. These receptor sequences come from a woman in her sixties or seventies with acute or convalescent COVID-19.

This clone was counted a few times. The chain carries TRBV9 and TRBJ2-5; TRBD1 is a possible D gene (6 bases). Germline values: CDR1 SGDLS, CDR2 YYNGEE. V was clipped by 1 base and J by 2 bases, with 9 bases between them. The CDR3 extends over 14 amino acids. The CDR3 DNA follows: TGTGCCAGCAGCGTAAACGGACAGCAAGAGACCCAGTACTTC. It encodes CASSVNGQQETQYF.

CDR3 sequence: CASRITQGSNQPQHF. In DNA, the CDR3 is TGTGCCAGCAGAATAACCCAGGGTAGCAATCAGCCCCAGCATTTT. The chain has TRBV6-5 and TRBJ1-5; D might be TRBD1 (5 bases). CDR1 and CDR2 (germline): MNHEY, SVGAGI. Trimming left V 6 bases short and J 0 bases short, with 12 bases between. The CDR3 length is 15 residues.